The clone carrying this T cell receptor (beta chain) was observed many times. Its antigen is not identified. The authors made cDNA by 5'RACE with 10-nucleotide random UMIs. TCRdb ran MiXCR on the 5' RACE reads and lists one entry per CDR3 protein. Seen here are 90,000 to 150,000 distinct CDR3 sequences, around 3% observed once, and the top ten hold 1% to 1.5%. Where libraries were unsorted, they were derived from 2 million PBMCs stored at -80 degrees C. This sample stems from a study of neurological immune-mediated disorders. The germline V gene encodes CDR1 DFQATT and CDR2 SNEGSKA (reference sequence). V was pared by 3 bases and J by 2 bases, with 10 bases of the junction left unmatched. The CDR3 extends over 16 amino acids. General observations from the study: One related-CDR3 cluster, identified by phylogenetic grouping, held the repertoires of 18 of 34 multiple sclerosis patients and was a possible signature.

The origin of this receptor is a woman aged 25 to 39 with multiple sclerosis. The rearrangement links TRBV20-1 to TRBJ2-1, with TRBD2 matching over 7 bases. The sequencing sample was made of PBMCs. The CDR3 sequence: CSARDQSGMTYNEQFF. In DNA, the CDR3 is TGCAGTGCTAGGGATCAGAGCGGGATGACCTACAATGAGCAGTTCTTC.